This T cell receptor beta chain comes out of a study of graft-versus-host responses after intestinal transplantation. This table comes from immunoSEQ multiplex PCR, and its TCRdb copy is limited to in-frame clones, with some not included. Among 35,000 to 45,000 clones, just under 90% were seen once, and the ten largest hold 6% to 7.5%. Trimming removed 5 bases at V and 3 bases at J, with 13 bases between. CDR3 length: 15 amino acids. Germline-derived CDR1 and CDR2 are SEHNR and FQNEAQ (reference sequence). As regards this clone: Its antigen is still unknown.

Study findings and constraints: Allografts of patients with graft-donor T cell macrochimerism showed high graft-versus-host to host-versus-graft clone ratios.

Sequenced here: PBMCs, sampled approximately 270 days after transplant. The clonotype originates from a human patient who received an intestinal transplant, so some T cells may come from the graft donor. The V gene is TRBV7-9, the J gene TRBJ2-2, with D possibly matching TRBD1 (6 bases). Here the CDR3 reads CASSAHRDYTGELFF. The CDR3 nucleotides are TGTGCCAGCAGCGCTCACAGGGATTACACCGGGGAGCTGTTTTTT. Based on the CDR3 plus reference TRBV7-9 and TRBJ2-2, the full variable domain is DTGVSQNPRHKITKRGQNVTFRCDPISEHNRLYWYRQTLGQGPEFLTYFQNEAQLEKSRLLSDRFSAERPKGSFSTLEIQRTEQGDSAMYLCASSAHRDYTGELFFGEGSRLTVL.